This paragraph reports one T cell receptor beta chain. Its antigen is still unknown. Measured with immunoSEQ multiplex PCR; TCRdb has only the in-frame clones, and not every one. The sample shows 70,000 or so clones, around 95% of them seen only once. The data were taken from a study of cytomegalovirus exposure and HLA in healthy donors. CDR3 size: 14 residues. With 1 base removed from V and 5 bases from J, the gap between germline ends came to 12 bases. CDR1 and CDR2 (germline): SGHDN, FVKESK. Points from the study as a whole: Accounts indicate the classifier identified cytomegalovirus status with strong specificity and sensitivity.

What was sequenced was PBMCs. V gene TRBV14 combines with J gene TRBJ2-7, with a possible D match to TRBD2 (6 bases). The source is a woman aged 18-29 years in good health and CMV-seropositive. In DNA form, the CDR3 reads TGTGCCAGCAGCCAAGGGAGGGGAAGGGACGAGCAGTACTTC. Amino acid sequence: CASSQGRGRDEQYF.